The 5 T cell receptor beta chains presented below share a single source sample, sequenced in a study of T cell repertoires in cytomegalovirus infection. TCRdb re-derived calls from the reads in MiXCR, one entry per CDR3 protein. The sample has 450,000 to 650,000 distinct CDR3 sequences; approximately 40% are singletons. Their cognate antigens are unknown. The material was cultured PBMCs, obtained from culture after CMV antigen stimulation. The receptors stem from a human donor in good health (CMV status not recorded). Some clones in this sample may be carry-over from other donors' samples.

The CDR3 loop is CSAKSYRGGGQYF. CDR3 DNA sequence: TGCAGTGCTAAGTCTTATAGGGGGGGAGGGCAGTACTTC. The chain carries TRBV20-1 and TRBJ2-7; TRBD2 is a possible D gene (7 bases). V lost 4 bases to trimming and J lost 9 bases, with 19 bases between them. The CDR3 runs 13 residues. Germline V lookup: CDR1 DFQATT, CDR2 SNEGSKA (reference sequence).

The rearrangement joins TRBV11-2 to TRBJ2-1; 13 bases match TRBD2. The V gene end was trimmed by 5 bases and the J gene end by 7 bases; junction bases not matched to a gene: 5. CDR3 length: 15 amino acids. CDR1 is SGHAT, CDR2 FQNNGV, per germline. The CDR3 here is CASSTGLAGLNEQFF. CDR3 sequence (DNA): TGTGCCAGCAGCACGGGACTAGCGGGGTTGAATGAGCAGTTCTTC.

V is TRBV12-3 or TRBV12-4 and J is TRBJ1-6, with no clear D. V gave up 1 base and J gave up 8 bases, with 18 bases separating them. The CDR3 extends over 17 amino acids. The CDR3 nucleotides read TGTGCCAGCAGTTTAGATTTTGTGGGCAGGCCTCATTCACCCCTCCACTTT. It specifies CASSLDFVGRPHSPLHF.

This clonotype occurred once. This rearrangement joins TRBV11-1 to TRBJ2-3; D is unclear. The V end was cut by 5 bases, the J end by 4 bases, with 16 bases between. The CDR3 is 15 residues long. CDR1 is SGHAT, CDR2 FQDESV, per germline (reference sequence). In DNA, the CDR3 is TGTGCCAGCAGCAAACGGTGGGTGGGGTCAGATACGCAGTATTTT. This codes for CASSKRWVGSDTQYF.

The V call is TRBV7-2, the J call TRBJ2-7; 7 nucleotides match TRBD2. V lost 5 bases and J lost 7; bases outside the gene matches: 8. There are 13 residues in the CDR3. Germline V gives CDR1 SGHTA, CDR2 FQGNSA. The CDR3 coding sequence is TGTGCCAGCAGCCCCCGGGACTATTGGGAGCAGTACTTC. Translation: CASSPRDYWEQYF.